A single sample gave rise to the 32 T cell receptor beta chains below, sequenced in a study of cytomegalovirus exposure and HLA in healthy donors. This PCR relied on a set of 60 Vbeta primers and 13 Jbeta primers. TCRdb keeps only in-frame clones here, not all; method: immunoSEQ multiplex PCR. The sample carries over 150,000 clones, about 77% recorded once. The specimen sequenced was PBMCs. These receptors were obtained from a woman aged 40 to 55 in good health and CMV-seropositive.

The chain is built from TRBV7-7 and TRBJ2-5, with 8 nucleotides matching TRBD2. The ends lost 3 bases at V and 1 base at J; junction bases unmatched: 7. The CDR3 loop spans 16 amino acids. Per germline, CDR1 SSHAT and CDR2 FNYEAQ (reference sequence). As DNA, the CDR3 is TGTGCCAGCAGCTTGGGGGTAGCGGGGTTCCAAGAGACCCAGTACTTC. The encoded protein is CASSLGVAGFQETQYF. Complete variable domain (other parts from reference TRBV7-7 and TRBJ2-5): GAGVSQSPRYKVTKRGQDVTLRCDPISSHATLYWYQQALGQGPEFLTYFNYEAQPDKSGLPSDRFSAERPEGSISTLTIQRTEQRDSAMYRCASSLGVAGFQETQYFGPGTRLLVL.

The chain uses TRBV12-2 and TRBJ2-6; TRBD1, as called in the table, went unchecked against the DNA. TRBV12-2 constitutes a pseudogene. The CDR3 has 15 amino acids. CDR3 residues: CASRLQGTGANVLTF. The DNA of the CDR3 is TGTGCAAGTCGCCTACAGGGGACCGGGGCCAACGTCCTGACTTTC.

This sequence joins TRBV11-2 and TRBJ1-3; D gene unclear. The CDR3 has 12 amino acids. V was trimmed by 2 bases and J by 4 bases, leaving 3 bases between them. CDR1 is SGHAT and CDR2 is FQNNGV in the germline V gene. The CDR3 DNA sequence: TGTGCCAGCAGCTTACGGGGAAACACCATATATTTT. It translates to CASSLRGNTIYF.

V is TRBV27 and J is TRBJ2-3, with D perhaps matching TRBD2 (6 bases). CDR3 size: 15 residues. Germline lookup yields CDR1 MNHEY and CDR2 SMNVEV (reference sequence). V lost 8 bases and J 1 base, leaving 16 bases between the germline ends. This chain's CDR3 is CASQPPGGGTDTQYF. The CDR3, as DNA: TGTGCCAGCCAGCCCCCCGGGGGTGGCACAGATACGCAGTATTTT.

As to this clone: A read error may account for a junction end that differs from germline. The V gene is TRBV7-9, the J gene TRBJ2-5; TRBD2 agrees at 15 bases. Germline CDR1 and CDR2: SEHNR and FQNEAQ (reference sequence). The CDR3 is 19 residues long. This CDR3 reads CSSSPRGLAGGPRQETQYF. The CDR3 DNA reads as TGTTCCAGCAGCCCGCGCGGACTAGCGGGGGGGCCTCGGCAAGAGACCCAGTACTTC.

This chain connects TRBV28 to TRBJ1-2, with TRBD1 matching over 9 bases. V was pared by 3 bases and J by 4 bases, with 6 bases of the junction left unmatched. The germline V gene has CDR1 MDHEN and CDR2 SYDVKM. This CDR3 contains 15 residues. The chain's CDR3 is CASSFGTGRPYGYTF. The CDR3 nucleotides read TGTGCCAGCAGTTTTGGGACAGGGAGGCCCTATGGCTACACCTTC.

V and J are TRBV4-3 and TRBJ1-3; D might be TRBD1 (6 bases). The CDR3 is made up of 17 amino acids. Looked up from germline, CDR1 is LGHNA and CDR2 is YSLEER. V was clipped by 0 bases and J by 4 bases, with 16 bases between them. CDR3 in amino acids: CASSQDSPGTTGNTIYF. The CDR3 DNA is TGCGCCAGCAGCCAAGATTCCCCAGGGACAACAGGAAACACCATATATTTT.

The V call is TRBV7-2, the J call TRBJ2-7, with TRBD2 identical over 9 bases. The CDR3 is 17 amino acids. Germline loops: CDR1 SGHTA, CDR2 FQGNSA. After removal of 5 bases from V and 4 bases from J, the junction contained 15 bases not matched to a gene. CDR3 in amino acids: CASSPGGGGSGAYEQYF. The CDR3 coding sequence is TGTGCCAGCAGCCCCGGCGGGGGGGGTAGCGGAGCATACGAGCAGTACTTC.

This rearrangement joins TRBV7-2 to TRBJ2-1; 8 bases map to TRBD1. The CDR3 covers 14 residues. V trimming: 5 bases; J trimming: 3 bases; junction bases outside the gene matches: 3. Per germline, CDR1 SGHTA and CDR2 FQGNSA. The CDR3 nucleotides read TGTGCCAGCAGCCTTACAGGGGGCTACAATGAGCAGTTCTTC. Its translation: CASSLTGGYNEQFF.

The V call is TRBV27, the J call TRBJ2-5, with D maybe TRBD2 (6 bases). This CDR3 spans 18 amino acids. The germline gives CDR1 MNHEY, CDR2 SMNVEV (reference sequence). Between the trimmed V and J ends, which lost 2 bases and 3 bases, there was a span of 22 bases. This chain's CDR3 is CASSLSYGAREEEETQYF. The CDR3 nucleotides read TGTGCCAGCAGTTTAAGTTATGGGGCCAGGGAGGAAGAAGAGACCCAGTACTTC.

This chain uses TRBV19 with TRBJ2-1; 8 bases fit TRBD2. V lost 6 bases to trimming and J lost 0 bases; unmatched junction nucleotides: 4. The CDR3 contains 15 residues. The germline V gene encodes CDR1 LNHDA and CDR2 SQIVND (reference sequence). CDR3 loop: CASRKSGSSYNEQFF. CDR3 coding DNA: TGTGCCAGTAGGAAAAGCGGGAGCTCCTACAATGAGCAGTTCTTC.

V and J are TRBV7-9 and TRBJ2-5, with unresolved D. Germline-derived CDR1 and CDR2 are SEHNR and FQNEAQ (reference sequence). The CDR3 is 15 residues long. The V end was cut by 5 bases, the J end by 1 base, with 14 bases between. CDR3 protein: CASSDPTTGQETQYF. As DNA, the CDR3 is TGTGCCAGCAGCGATCCGACGACGGGCCAAGAGACCCAGTACTTC.

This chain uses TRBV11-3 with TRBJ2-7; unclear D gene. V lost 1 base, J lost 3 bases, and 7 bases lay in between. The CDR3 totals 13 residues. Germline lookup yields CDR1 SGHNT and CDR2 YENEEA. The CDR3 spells CASSLGAYYEQYF. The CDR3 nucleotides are TGTGCCAGCAGCTTAGGCGCCTACTACGAGCAGTACTTC.

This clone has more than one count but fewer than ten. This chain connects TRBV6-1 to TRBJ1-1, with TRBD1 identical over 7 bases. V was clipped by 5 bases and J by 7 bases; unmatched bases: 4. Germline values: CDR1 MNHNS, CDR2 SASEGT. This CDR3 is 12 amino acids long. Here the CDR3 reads CASSPWTGEAFF. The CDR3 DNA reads TGTGCCAGCAGTCCCTGGACAGGTGAAGCTTTCTTT.

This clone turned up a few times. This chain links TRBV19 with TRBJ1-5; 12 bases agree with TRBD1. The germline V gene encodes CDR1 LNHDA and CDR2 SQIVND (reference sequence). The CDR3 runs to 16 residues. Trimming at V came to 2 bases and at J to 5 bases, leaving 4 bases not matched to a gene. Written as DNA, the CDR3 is TGTGCCAGTAGTATATGGGACAGGGGGCGCGATCAGCCCCAGCATTTT. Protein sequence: CASSIWDRGRDQPQHF.

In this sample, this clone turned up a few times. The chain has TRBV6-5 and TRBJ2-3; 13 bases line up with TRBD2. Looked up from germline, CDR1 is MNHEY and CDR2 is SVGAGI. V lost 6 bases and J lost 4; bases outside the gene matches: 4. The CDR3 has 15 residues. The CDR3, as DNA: TGTGCCAGCAGACTAGCGGGGGGGACACCAGATACGCAGTATTTT. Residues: CASRLAGGTPDTQYF.

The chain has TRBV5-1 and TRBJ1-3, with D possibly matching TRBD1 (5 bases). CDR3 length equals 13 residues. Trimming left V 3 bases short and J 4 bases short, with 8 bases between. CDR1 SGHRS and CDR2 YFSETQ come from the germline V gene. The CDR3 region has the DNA TGCGCCAGCAGCTCCCAGGGCGGAAACACCATATATTTT. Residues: CASSSQGGNTIYF.

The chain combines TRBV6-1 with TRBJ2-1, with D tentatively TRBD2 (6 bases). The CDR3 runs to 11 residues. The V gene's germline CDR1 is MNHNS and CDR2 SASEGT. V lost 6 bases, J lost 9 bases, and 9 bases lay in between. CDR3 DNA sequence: TGTGCCAGCAGGGGGGGTGTTGAGCAGTTCTTC. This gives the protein CASRGGVEQFF.

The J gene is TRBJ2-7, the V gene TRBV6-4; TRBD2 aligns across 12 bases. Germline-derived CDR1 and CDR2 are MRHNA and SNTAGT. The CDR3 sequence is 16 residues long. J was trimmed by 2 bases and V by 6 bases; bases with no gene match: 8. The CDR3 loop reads CASRTTSGSLTYEQYF. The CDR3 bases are TGTGCCAGCAGGACGACTAGCGGGAGTTTGACCTACGAGCAGTACTTC.

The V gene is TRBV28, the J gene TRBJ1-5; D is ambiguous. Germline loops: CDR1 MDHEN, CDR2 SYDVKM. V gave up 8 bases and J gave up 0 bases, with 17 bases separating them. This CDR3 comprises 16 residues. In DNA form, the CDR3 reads TGTGCCAGCCAAATACCATCGGGGAATAGCAATCAGCCCCAGCATTTT. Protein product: CASQIPSGNSNQPQHF.

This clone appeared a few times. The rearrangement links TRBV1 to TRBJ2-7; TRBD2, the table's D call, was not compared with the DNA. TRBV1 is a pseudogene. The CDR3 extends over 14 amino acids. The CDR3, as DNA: TGCACCAGCAGCCAAGAGGTGGGAGGTGGCGAGCAGTACTTC. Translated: CTSSQEVGGGEQYF.

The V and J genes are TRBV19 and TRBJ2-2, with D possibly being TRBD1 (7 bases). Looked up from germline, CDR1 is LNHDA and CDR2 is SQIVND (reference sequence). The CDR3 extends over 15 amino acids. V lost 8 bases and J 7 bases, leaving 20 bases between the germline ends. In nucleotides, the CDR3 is TGTGCCAGTGGCGGGACAGCTTATCATAACGGGGAGCTGTTTTTT. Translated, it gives CASGGTAYHNGELFF. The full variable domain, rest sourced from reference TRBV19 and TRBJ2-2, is DGGITQSPKYLFRKEGQNVTLSCEQNLNHDAMYWYRQDPGQGLRLIYYSQIVNDFQKGDIAEGYSVSREKKESFPLTVTSAQKNPTAFYLCASGGTAYHNGELFFGEGSRLTVL.

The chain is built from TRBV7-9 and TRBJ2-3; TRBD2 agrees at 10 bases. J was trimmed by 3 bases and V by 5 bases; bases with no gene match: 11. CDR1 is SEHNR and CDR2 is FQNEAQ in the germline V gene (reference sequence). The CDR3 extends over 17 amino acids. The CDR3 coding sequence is TGTGCCAGCAGCCAGTCGAGCGGGAGGGCGGCGACAGATACGCAGTATTTT. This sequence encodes CASSQSSGRAATDTQYF.

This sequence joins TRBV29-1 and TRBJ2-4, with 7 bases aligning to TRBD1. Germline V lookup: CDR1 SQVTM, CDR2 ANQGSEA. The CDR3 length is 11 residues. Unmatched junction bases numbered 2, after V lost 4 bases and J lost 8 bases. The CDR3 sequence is CSVGDSDIQYF. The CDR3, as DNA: TGCAGCGTTGGGGACAGTGACATTCAGTACTTC.

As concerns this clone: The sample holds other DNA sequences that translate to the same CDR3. CDR3 in amino acids: CAWSPGVGTEAFF. CDR3 bases: TGTGCCTGGAGTCCGGGGGTGGGCACTGAAGCTTTCTTT. The genes are TRBV30 and TRBJ1-1; tentatively, D is TRBD1 (5 bases). Germline V lookup: CDR1 GTSNPN, CDR2 SVGIG (reference sequence). V was clipped by 2 bases and J by 4 bases, with 11 bases between them. CDR3 length: 13 amino acids.

CDR3 loop: CASSYYEGNTEAFF. The DNA for the CDR3 is TGTGCCAGCAGTTATTACGAGGGGAACACTGAAGCTTTCTTT. The J gene is TRBJ1-1, the V gene TRBV2; D is undetermined. The CDR3 sequence is 14 residues long. V lost 5 bases and J lost 1, with 11 bases in between. Per the germline V gene, CDR1 is SNHLY and CDR2 is FYNNEI. The variable domain in full, completed from reference TRBV2 and TRBJ1-1, reads EPEVTQTPSHQVTQMGQEVILRCVPISNHLYFYWYRQILGQKVEFLVSFYNNEISEKSEIFDDQFSVERPDGSNFTLKIRSTKLEDSAMYFCASSYYEGNTEAFFGQGTRLTVV.

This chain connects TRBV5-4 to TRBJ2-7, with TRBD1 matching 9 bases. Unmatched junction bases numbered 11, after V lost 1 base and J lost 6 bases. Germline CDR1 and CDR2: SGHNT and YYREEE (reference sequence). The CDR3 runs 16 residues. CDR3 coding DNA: TGTGCCAGCAGCTTGCCACCGGGACAGGGTGCAGGCGAGCAGTACTTC. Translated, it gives CASSLPPGQGAGEQYF.

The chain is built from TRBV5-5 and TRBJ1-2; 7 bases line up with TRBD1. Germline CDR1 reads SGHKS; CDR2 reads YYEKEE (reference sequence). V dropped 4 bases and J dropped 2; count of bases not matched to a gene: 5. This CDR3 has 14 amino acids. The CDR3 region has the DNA TGTGCCAGCAGCCTGGCGACAGGGAACTATGGCTACACCTTC. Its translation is CASSLATGNYGYTF.

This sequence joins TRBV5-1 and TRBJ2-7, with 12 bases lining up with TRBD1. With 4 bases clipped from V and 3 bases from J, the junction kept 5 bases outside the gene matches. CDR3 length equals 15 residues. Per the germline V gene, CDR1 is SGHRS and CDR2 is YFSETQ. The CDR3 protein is CASSPGTGGNYEQYF. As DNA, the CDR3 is TGCGCCAGCAGCCCTGGGACAGGGGGCAACTACGAGCAGTACTTC. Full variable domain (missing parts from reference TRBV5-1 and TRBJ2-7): KAGVTQTPRYLIKTRGQQVTLSCSPISGHRSVSWYQQTPGQGLQFLFEYFSETQRNKGNFPGRFSGRQFSNSRSEMNVSTLELGDSALYLCASSPGTGGNYEQYFGPGTRLTVT.

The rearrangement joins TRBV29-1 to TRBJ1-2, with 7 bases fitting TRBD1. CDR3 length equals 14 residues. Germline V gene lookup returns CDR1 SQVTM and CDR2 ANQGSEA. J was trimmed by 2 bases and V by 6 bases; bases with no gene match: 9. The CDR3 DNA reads TGCAGCGTCGCCATCCAACAGGGGAACTATGGCTACACCTTC. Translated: CSVAIQQGNYGYTF.

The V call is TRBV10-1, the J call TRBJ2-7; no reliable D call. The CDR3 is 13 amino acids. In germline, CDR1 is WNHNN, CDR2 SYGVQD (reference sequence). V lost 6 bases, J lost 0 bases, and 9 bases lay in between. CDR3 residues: CASSGGNSYEQYF. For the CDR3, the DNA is TGCGCCAGCAGCGGCGGAAACTCCTACGAGCAGTACTTC.

CDR3 nucleotide sequence: TGTGCCAGTAGTGGGGACAGGGTCACCAACGTCCTGACTTTC. Amino acids: CASSGDRVTNVLTF. This chain links TRBV19 with TRBJ2-6; TRBD1 matches at 9 bases. The germline gives CDR1 LNHDA, CDR2 SQIVND (reference sequence). The length of the CDR3 is 14 residues. The trim removed 5 bases at V and 8 bases at J, leaving 4 bases unmatched.